This TCR beta chain was obtained from a study of identical twins. Template switching, a step in the protocol, added a universal primer site, and cDNA carried unique molecular identifiers. TCRdb called the 5' RACE reads again in MiXCR, with one record for every CDR3 protein. The sample records approximately 1.8 million distinct CDR3 sequences, under 35% being singletons. General observations from the study: Cross-sectional statistics underpinned the conclusions; the same donors were not followed. Zero-insertion findings could be partly confounded by invariant cells (MAIT and iNKT cells). There was an excess of low generation probability in the out-of-frame alpha sequences that twins shared.

The CDR3 consists of 14 residues. Germline V gene data show CDR1 as DFQATT and CDR2 as SNEGSKA (reference sequence). V was shortened by 6 bases and J by 3 bases, with 12 bases between the two germline ends. With respect to this clonotype: Antigen specificity is unknown.

The sequencing sample was made of cord blood. The chain links TRBV20-1 to TRBJ1-6, with D possibly matching TRBD1 (6 bases). This sequence originates from a newborn girl in good health. The CDR3 sequence is CSAWGQFYNSPLHF. The CDR3 coding sequence is TGCAGTGCCTGGGGGCAGTTCTATAATTCACCCCTCCACTTT.